The T cell receptor (beta chain) under discussion was sequenced for a study of identical twins. Germline V gene sequence: CDR1 MDHEN, CDR2 SYDVKM. This CDR3 region has 15 residues. Trimming cost V 4 bases and J 1 base, with 13 bases left between them. Study results and caveats: The models gave estimates that fell short of the out-of-frame TCR alpha sharing seen in monozygotic twins. Whereas memory repertoires showed no such difference, abundant cord blood beta clonotypes carried fewer insertions. Out-of-frame alpha sequences shared by twins showed excess low generation probability. Cross-sectional statistical analysis, not tracking of the same donors, underpinned the conclusions.

TCRdb re-called the 5' RACE reads through MiXCR, storing one row per CDR3 protein. Of roughly 230,000 distinct CDR3 sequences listed, about 8% were seen once; the top ten hold around 3%. This clonotype appeared a few times. Its antigen is as yet unknown. These same records also appear under a second study, on yellow fever vaccine responses in identical twins.

The rearrangement joins TRBV28 to TRBJ1-2; D unresolved. This receptor was taken from a woman aged 18 to 35 in good health. The sequencing input was CD8+ T cells sorted from blood. CDR3: CASSSPLLGNYGYTF. The DNA of the CDR3 is TGTGCCAGCAGTTCCCCCCTTCTGGGTAACTATGGCTACACCTTC.